This T cell receptor beta chain was captured in a study of blood T cell repertoires in COVID-19. At the level of the study: Sources were T cells, B-cell-depleted T cells, or PBMCs; the material itself was cDNA or gDNA.

Assay used: immunoSEQ multiplex PCR; TCRdb lists only in-frame clones, some missing. In the table there are 200,000 to 300,000 clones, about nine tenths of which are singletons. CDR3 size: 15 residues. Germline V CDR1 and CDR2: MNHEY, SVGAGI. V lost 5 bases, J lost 0 bases, and 8 bases lay in between. The J gene is TRBJ2-6, the V gene TRBV6-5; D remains ambiguous. This sequence originates from a man aged 55 to 69 who had recovered from COVID-19. The sequencing sample was made of peripheral blood. CDR3 loop: CASSTFPSGANVLTF. In DNA form, the CDR3 reads TGTGCCAGCAGTACATTTCCCTCTGGGGCCAACGTCCTGACTTTC.